The next 9 T cell receptor beta chains were all read from a single sample in a study of regulatory T cells in long-lasting Graves disease. Library construction for TCR beta used iRepertoire HTBI primers and Arm-PCR of CDR3 regions. TCRdb used MiXCR to reprocess the multiplex PCR reads, holding one entry per CDR3 protein. The table shows roughly 610,000 distinct CDR3 sequences, with about 16% occurring only once. As for time point: newly diagnosed GD, antithyroid drugs for less than 3 months. From PBMCs, RNA was extracted and then used to make the TCR library. These data are also associated with another study on T cells in Graves' hyperthyroidism and ophthalmopathy.

The sample here was peripheral blood mononuclear cells (PBMCs), taken at new diagnosis, from a patient treated with antithyroid drugs. The origin of the receptors is a man aged 18 to 29 with Graves disease.

This chain uses TRBV12-3 or TRBV12-4 with TRBJ1-1, with 7 positions matching TRBD1. V lost 6 bases and J lost 4; bases outside the gene matches: 5. The CDR3 is 13 amino acids. CDR3 DNA: TGTGCCAGCAGAGACAGGGTTTTCACTGAAGCTTTCTTT. It specifies CASRDRVFTEAFF.

The chain links TRBV7-8 to TRBJ2-1; D remains ambiguous. Germline CDR1 reads SGHVS; CDR2 reads FQNEAQ. This CDR3 contains 15 residues. Trimming cost V 2 bases and J 0 bases, with 8 bases left between them. In DNA form, the CDR3 reads TGTGCCAGCAGCTTAAGTTATAGCTCCTACAATGAGCAGTTCTTC. Translated: CASSLSYSSYNEQFF.

This clonotype was counted only a few times. The V gene is TRBV4-1, the J gene TRBJ2-7; D is unresolved. CDR3 length: 15 residues. The V gene lost 0 bases and the J gene lost 1 base, with 10 bases spanning the gap. Looked up from germline, CDR1 is MGHRA and CDR2 is YSYEKL. The CDR3 region has the DNA TGCGCCAGCAGCCAAGAAGGCCAAGTTTCCTACGAGCAGTACTTC. Translated: CASSQEGQVSYEQYF.

The rearrangement links TRBV7-9 to TRBJ2-5; 7 bases are a match to TRBD1. Trimming took 1 base from V and 2 from J; bases not matched to a gene: 7. The CDR3 loop spans 16 amino acids. The germline gives CDR1 SEHNR, CDR2 FQNEAQ (reference sequence). The CDR3 protein is CASSLVKGAHQETQYF. The DNA of the CDR3 is TGTGCCAGCAGCTTAGTAAAGGGGGCGCATCAAGAGACCCAGTACTTC.

The chain combines TRBV20-1 with TRBJ1-5; 9 nucleotides align to TRBD1. V lost 1 base, J lost 2 bases, and 9 bases stayed unmatched. The V gene's germline CDR1 is DFQATT and CDR2 SNEGSKA (reference sequence). The CDR3 has 17 amino acids. In nucleotides, the CDR3 is TGCAGTGCTAGAGCACCGGGACAGGGTGGGCGCAATCAGCCCCAGCATTTT. It codes for CSARAPGQGGRNQPQHF.

A note on this clonotype: It is likely a read error: a sequence one base away is far more abundant. The V and J genes are TRBV6-5 and TRBJ2-7, with 9 nucleotides matching TRBD1. This CDR3 has 14 residues. V trimming: 4 bases; J trimming: 4 bases; junction bases outside the gene matches: 5. Germline CDR1 is MNHEY and CDR2 is SVGAGI. This CDR3 is CASSFRDREYEQYF. CDR3 DNA: TGTGCCAGCAGTTTCCGGGACAGGGAGTACGAGCAGTACTTC.

This clonotype appeared many times. The chain uses TRBV5-5 and TRBJ1-5; maybe TRBD1 (5 bases). In germline, CDR1 is SGHKS, CDR2 YYEKEE (reference sequence). Trimming took off 2 bases at V and 4 bases at J, with 16 bases between the two ends. This CDR3 region has 16 residues. CDR3 bases: TGTGCCAGCAGCTTTGGAGTCCCGACAGAAAATCAGCCCCAGCATTTT. Translated, it gives CASSFGVPTENQPQHF.

The V gene is TRBV12-5, the J gene TRBJ2-3; TRBD2 aligns across 7 bases. There are 14 residues in the CDR3. Germline lookup yields CDR1 LGHNT and CDR2 FRNRAP. The V segment lost 5 bases and the J segment 4 bases; nucleotides outside the gene matches: 6. DNA of the CDR3: TGTGCTAGTGGTCTCGGACTAGGGCCAGATACGCAGTATTTT. Its protein is CASGLGLGPDTQYF.

This clonotype has a count of ten or more. The J gene is TRBJ1-1, the V gene TRBV30, with D hard to call. The germline V gene encodes CDR1 GTSNPN and CDR2 SVGIG (reference sequence). The CDR3 has 13 amino acids. V lost 4 bases and J lost 0, with 9 bases in between. In DNA, the CDR3 is TGTGCCTGGACTGGCAGCCTGAACACTGAAGCTTTCTTT. Its translation is CAWTGSLNTEAFF. The whole variable domain, filled in from reference TRBV30 and TRBJ1-1, reads SQTIHQWPATLVQPVGSPLSLECTVEGTSNPNLYWYRQAAGRGLQLLFYSVGIGQISSEVPQNLSASRPQDRQFILSSKKLLLSDSGFYLCAWTGSLNTEAFFGQGTRLTVV.